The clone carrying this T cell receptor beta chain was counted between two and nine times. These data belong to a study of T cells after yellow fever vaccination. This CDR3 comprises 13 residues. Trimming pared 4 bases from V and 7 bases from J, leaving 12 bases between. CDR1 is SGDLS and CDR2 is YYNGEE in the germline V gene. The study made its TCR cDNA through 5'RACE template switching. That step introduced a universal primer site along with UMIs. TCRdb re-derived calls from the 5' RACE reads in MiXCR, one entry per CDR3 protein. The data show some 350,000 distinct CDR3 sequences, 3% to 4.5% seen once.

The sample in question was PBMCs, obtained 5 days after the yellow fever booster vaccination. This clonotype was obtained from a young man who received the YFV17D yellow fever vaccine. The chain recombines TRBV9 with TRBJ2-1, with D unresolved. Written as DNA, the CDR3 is TGTGCCAGCAGCTCCGGGTGGGGAAATGAGCAGTTCTTC. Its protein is CASSSGWGNEQFF.